The clone carrying this T cell receptor beta chain has ten or more counts. Unique molecular identifiers were incorporated into the prepared TCRbeta library. TCRdb called the PCR reads again in MiXCR, with one record for every CDR3 protein. Found here are some 500,000 distinct CDR3 sequences, about 17% of them singletons; the top ten hold approximately 3%. This sample was taken from a study of T-cell reconstitution after alpha-beta-depleted transplantation in children. Trimming took off 1 base at V and 1 base at J, with 7 bases between the two ends. Germline V gene lookup returns CDR1 LGHDT and CDR2 YNNKEL (reference sequence). The CDR3 runs to 14 residues.

The specimen was PBMCs from the stem cell graft donor, collected from the stem cell graft. The clonotype comes from a human donor who donated a stem cell graft to a child with acute lymphoblastic leukemia. The V and J genes are TRBV3-1 and TRBJ1-1; D is undetermined. In DNA form, the CDR3 reads TGTGCCAGCAGCCAAGCGAAGGGGAACACTGAAGCTTTCTTT. Translating gives CASSQAKGNTEAFF.